This entry lists 17 T cell receptor beta chains sequenced from one sample in a study of OX40 agonist ivuxolimab in advanced cancers. Data came from immunoSEQ multiplex PCR; TCRdb stores just in-frame clones and leaves some out. Among about 54,000 clones, just over 90% were seen once, and the ten largest hold roughly 12%. Sequences were derived from CD4+ or CD8+ T cells sorted from blood, sampled in a trial of the OX40 agonist ivuxolimab. The source is an adult with an advanced solid tumor such as melanoma, head and neck, liver or kidney cancer.

V is TRBV4-1 and J is TRBJ1-6, with 8 bases lining up with TRBD1. V lost 1 base and J lost 9; bases outside the gene matches: 2. This CDR3 is built from 14 residues. Germline V gene data show CDR1 as MGHRA and CDR2 as YSYEKL. This CDR3 is CASSQAGGGSPLHF. DNA for the CDR3: TGCGCCAGCAGCCAAGCAGGGGGCGGTTCACCCCTCCACTTT.

The genes are TRBV9 and TRBJ1-6, with 7 bases aligning to TRBD1. V was clipped by 4 bases and J by 0 bases; unmatched bases: 4. This CDR3 contains 16 residues. Germline CDR1 and CDR2: SGDLS and YYNGEE. Here the CDR3 DNA reads TGTGCCAGCAGCAGCCGGGACAGCTCCTATAATTCACCCCTCCACTTT. It codes for CASSSRDSSYNSPLHF.

This clone was recorded only once. One end of the junction is discordant with germline, which a read error may explain. The chain employs TRBV4-1 and TRBJ2-7; 7 nucleotides agree with TRBD1. CDR3 length equals 17 residues. Germline V gene data show CDR1 as MGHRA and CDR2 as YSYEKL. In DNA, the CDR3 is TGCGCCAGCAGCCACACGCTGGGGGACAGATTGTTCTACGAGCAGTGCTTC. It translates to CASSHTLGDRLFYEQCF.

This CDR3 reads CASSMTSPRDQPQHF. The DNA for the CDR3 is TGTGCCAGTAGTATGACAAGCCCGAGAGATCAGCCCCAGCATTTT. The chain carries TRBV19 and TRBJ1-5, with no clear D. This CDR3 contains 15 residues. Trimming left V 3 bases short and J 5 bases short, with 14 bases between. The V gene's germline CDR1 is LNHDA and CDR2 SQIVND (reference sequence).

This chain connects TRBV4-2 to TRBJ2-7; 13 nucleotides match TRBD2. This CDR3 has 16 residues. Germline CDR1 LGHNA, CDR2 YNFKEQ. V shed 1 base and J 1 base; nucleotides not matched to a gene: 1. CDR3 in amino acids: CASSQGTSGRSYEQYF. CDR3 DNA: TGTGCCAGCAGCCAAGGGACTAGCGGGAGATCCTACGAGCAGTACTTC.

The gene calls are TRBV5-1 and TRBJ2-3; 8 bases line up with TRBD1. CDR1 and CDR2 from the germline V gene are SGHRS and YFSETQ. The length of the CDR3 is 15 residues. Trimming removed 4 bases from V and 1 base from J; junction bases left unmatched: 5. The CDR3 spells CASSPRGLGTDTQYF. In DNA form, the CDR3 reads TGCGCCAGCAGCCCCAGGGGGCTCGGCACAGATACGCAGTATTTT.

The chain recombines TRBV9 with TRBJ2-5; D call uncertain. Germline CDR1 reads SGDLS; CDR2 reads YYNGEE. The CDR3 totals 17 residues. V dropped 0 bases and J dropped 2 bases, with 17 bases sitting between them. The CDR3 region is CASSVGRSLGPQETQYF. In DNA form, the CDR3 reads TGTGCCAGCAGCGTAGGACGGTCCCTGGGCCCTCAAGAGACCCAGTACTTC.

CDR3 coding DNA: TGTGCCAGCAGCTTAAACAGGGGGAACGAGCAGTACTTC. It specifies CASSLNRGNEQYF. The chain recombines TRBV5-6 with TRBJ2-7; 8 positions agree with TRBD1. Germline CDR1 SGHDT, CDR2 YYEEEE. V lost 2 bases to trimming and J lost 5 bases; unmatched junction nucleotides: 3. The CDR3 is made up of 13 amino acids.

A remark on this clone: At one boundary the junction diverges from the germline segment, which might be a read error. The chain uses TRBV7-7 and TRBJ2-5, with 8 bases that match TRBD1. This CDR3 has 14 residues. Germline V lookup: CDR1 SSHAT, CDR2 FNYEAQ (reference sequence). CDR3 region: CASSSDRGGETQYF. Here the CDR3 DNA reads TGTGCTAGCAGCTCAGACAGGGGTGGAGAGACCCAGTACTTC.

This chain's CDR3 is CASSQGLAGGPYNEQFF. CDR3 nucleotides: TGTGCCAGCAGCCAGGGCCTAGCGGGAGGGCCTTACAATGAGCAGTTCTTC. The chain is built from TRBV5-4 and TRBJ2-1, with 12 positions matching TRBD2. Germline CDR1 reads SGHNT; CDR2 reads YYREEE (reference sequence). J gave up 4 bases and V 4 bases, and 9 bases lay outside the gene matches. CDR3 length equals 17 residues.

This clone qualifies as medium-sized (0.01 to 0.1%). At the DNA level, this CDR3 is encoded by other sequences in the same sample as well. The V call is TRBV7-9, the J call TRBJ2-7; no clear D gene. Germline V lookup: CDR1 SEHNR, CDR2 FQNEAQ (reference sequence). Trimming took 5 bases from V and 1 from J, leaving 12 bases between them. This CDR3 has 14 residues. The CDR3 here is CASSPKTGSYEQYF. The CDR3 DNA sequence: TGTGCCAGCAGCCCGAAGACCGGTTCCTACGAGCAGTACTTC. Full variable domain (outside the CDR3, taken from reference TRBV7-9 and TRBJ2-7): DTGVSQNPRHKITKRGQNVTFRCDPISEHNRLYWYRQTLGQGPEFLTYFQNEAQLEKSRLLSDRFSAERPKGSFSTLEIQRTEQGDSAMYLCASSPKTGSYEQYFGPGTRLTVT.

The rearrangement links TRBV2 to TRBJ1-2, with TRBD1 identical over 7 bases. The CDR3 is made up of 14 amino acids. Germline CDR1 and CDR2: SNHLY and FYNNEI. V lost 7 bases, J lost 5 bases, and 10 bases stayed unmatched. CDR3 amino acids: CASILGGGAYGYTF. The CDR3 bases are TGTGCCAGCATCCTGGGAGGGGGCGCATATGGCTACACCTTC.

The chain uses TRBV18 and TRBJ2-4; 9 bases align to TRBD2. CDR1 is KGHSH and CDR2 is LQKENI in the germline V gene. The V gene end was trimmed by 2 bases and the J gene end by 1 base; junction bases not matched to a gene: 9. The CDR3 spans 18 residues. The CDR3, as DNA: TGTGCCAGCTCACCAAGACCTCGGACTAGCGAGGCCAAAAACATTCAGTACTTC. Residues: CASSPRPRTSEAKNIQYF.

The chain has TRBV9 and TRBJ2-1, with D maybe TRBD1 (6 bases). With 1 base removed from V and 1 base from J, the gap between germline ends came to 6 bases. The CDR3 is 14 amino acids. Germline CDR1 and CDR2: SGDLS and YYNGEE. The CDR3 protein is CASSVQGSYNEQFF. CDR3 bases: TGTGCCAGCAGCGTACAGGGGTCCTACAATGAGCAGTTCTTC.

The rearrangement links TRBV19 to TRBJ2-6; 9 bases map to TRBD1. The trim removed 5 bases at V and 4 bases at J, leaving 6 bases unmatched. This CDR3 region has 16 residues. Germline assignment: CDR1 LNHDA and CDR2 SQIVND (reference sequence). The CDR3 nucleotides read TGTGCCAGTAGTCCGGGACAGGGATCCGGGGCCAACGTCCTGACTTTC. This gives the protein CASSPGQGSGANVLTF.

This CDR3 is CASSGLAGPEGTQYF. The CDR3 nucleotides are TGTGCCAGCAGTGGCCTAGCGGGACCCGAAGGCACGCAGTATTTT. This sequence joins TRBV6-5 and TRBJ2-3; TRBD2 matches 9 bases. The CDR3 spans 15 residues. From germline, CDR1 is MNHEY and CDR2 SVGAGI. V lost 5 bases, J lost 9 bases, and 12 bases stayed unmatched.

V usage is TRBV6-5 and J usage is TRBJ2-5; 7 bases are shared with TRBD1. Trimming took 5 bases from V and 4 from J; bases not matched to a gene: 7. Germline CDR1 and CDR2: MNHEY and SVGAGI. The CDR3 is made up of 14 amino acids. CDR3 nucleotides: TGTGCCAGCAGTCGACAGGGTGGCCGAGAGACCCAGTACTTC. Amino acids: CASSRQGGRETQYF.